This T cell receptor beta chain was retrieved from a study of persistence of HIV-infected CD4 T cells. This CDR3 comprises 11 residues. Germline V gene sequence: CDR1 SGHRS, CDR2 YFSETQ. Trimming removed 0 bases from V and 8 bases from J, with 3 bases in between. Anti-CD3/anti-CD28 beads served as a nonspecific positive control stimulus. Responding CD4+ T cells were sorted by upregulation of both CD40 ligand and CD69. This was the immunoSEQ version 4 assay in survey mode. Sequenced by immunoSEQ multiplex PCR; TCRdb stores in-frame clones only, minus some. The table shows about 45,000 clones, with approximately 90% occurring only once. Of note for this clone: Its antigen remains unidentified.

The source of this sequence is an adult woman with HIV who was CMV-seropositive. The J gene is TRBJ2-1, the V gene TRBV5-1, with no clear D. The sequenced sample was CD4+ T cells sorted from PBMCs after approximately 19-hour stimulation, obtained from a patient who received antiretroviral therapy. For the CDR3, the DNA is TGCGCCAGCAGCTTGGAAGATGAGCAGTTCTTC. Translation gives CASSLEDEQFF. Drawing the rest from reference TRBV5-1 and TRBJ2-1, the complete variable domain is KAGVTQTPRYLIKTRGQQVTLSCSPISGHRSVSWYQQTPGQGLQFLFEYFSETQRNKGNFPGRFSGRQFSNSRSEMNVSTLELGDSALYLCASSLEDEQFFGPGTRLTVL.